This T cell receptor beta chain was captured in a study of T cell responses to AZD1222 COVID-19 vaccine. Only in-frame clones appear in the TCRdb table, and some are missing; sequencing was by immunoSEQ multiplex PCR. This sample has some 96,000 clones, with 70% to 90% found just once. Trimming shortened V by 4 bases and J by 9 bases, and 13 bases separated the two germline ends. Germline values: CDR1 LGHDT, CDR2 YNNKEL (reference sequence). This CDR3 is built from 12 residues. The gene calls are TRBV3-1 (or the pseudogene TRBV3-2) and TRBJ2-7; D might be TRBD2 (5 bases). The TCR comes from an adult in good health. Source: peripheral blood, taken on day 0 of MenACWY control vaccination. The CDR3 DNA reads as TGTGCCAGCAGCCCACTTGGAGGAGCGCAGTACTTC. Translated, it gives CASSPLGGAQYF.